Sequencing of this T cell receptor beta chain was carried out in a study of blood T cell repertoires in COVID-19. About the research overall: There were acute and convalescent COVID-19 samples, and they came from the United States, Italy and Spain. Sources were T cells, B-cell-depleted T cells, or PBMCs; the material itself was cDNA or gDNA.

As processed by the authors: Researchers report that nucleated cell counts were estimated from reference gene primer amplification. TCRdb's copy holds only in-frame clones and misses some; the assay was immunoSEQ multiplex PCR. V, J and clone size are taken as reported in that table, and D and trimming were inferred from the DNA itself. The sample yields 200,000 to 250,000 clones, 70% to 90% seen once. V shed 3 bases and J 5 bases; nucleotides not matched to a gene: 8. This CDR3 contains 15 residues. Germline CDR1 is SGHRS and CDR2 is YFSETQ. The V and J genes are TRBV5-1 and TRBJ2-7, with 10 bases matching TRBD1. Sequenced material: peripheral blood. The clonotype comes from a man in his sixties with acute or convalescent COVID-19. The CDR3 is CASSSGQGIFDEQYF. In DNA form, the CDR3 reads TGCGCCAGCAGCTCGGGACAGGGGATATTTGACGAGCAGTACTTC.